The 23 T cell receptor beta chains presented below share a single source sample, sequenced in a study of shared clonotypes between healthy human individuals. CD45RO negativity and positive selection for CCR7 defined naive CD8 cells, a population that excluded terminally differentiated effector memory CD45RA+ cells. The data were produced by immunoSEQ multiplex PCR, yet TCRdb's version contains in-frame clones alone and is incomplete. Of about 2.2 million clones listed, roughly 95% are singletons. The sample was naive CD8+ T cells from PBMCs. The receptors here all came from a man between 18 and 29 years old in good health. Some clones in this sample may be carry-over from other donors' samples.

As concerns this clone: One junction end disagrees with the germline gene, perhaps due to a read error. This chain uses TRBV5-1 with TRBJ2-7, with a tentative D call TRBD1 (5 bases). Germline lookup yields CDR1 SGHRS and CDR2 YFSETQ. The CDR3 has 15 amino acids. CDR3: CASSLGIGAAYEQYF. The CDR3 DNA follows: TGCGCCAGCAGTTTGGGGATAGGGGCCGCCTACGAGCAGTACTTC.

V and J are TRBV2 and TRBJ2-7; 10 nucleotides match TRBD1. Germline V gene data show CDR1 as SNHLY and CDR2 as FYNNEI. With 5 bases clipped from V and 7 bases from J, the junction kept 8 bases outside the gene matches. CDR3 length: 14 amino acids. In DNA, the CDR3 is TGTGCCAGCAGTCCTGGGACAGGGGTTAGTGAGCAGTACTTC. This encodes CASSPGTGVSEQYF. Drawing the rest from reference TRBV2 and TRBJ2-7, the complete variable domain is EPEVTQTPSHQVTQMGQEVILRCVPISNHLYFYWYRQILGQKVEFLVSFYNNEISEKSEIFDDQFSVERPDGSNFTLKIRSTKLEDSAMYFCASSPGTGVSEQYFGPGTRLTVT.

Only one count was recorded for this clone. CDR3 region: CASSERSELTYEQYF. The CDR3 nucleotides read TGTGCCAGCAGCGAGCGGTCGGAGTTGACCTACGAGCAGTACTTC. This rearrangement joins TRBV9 to TRBJ2-7; TRBD2 might be the D (5 bases). The germline CDR1 and CDR2 sequences are SGDLS and YYNGEE. This CDR3 comprises 15 residues. The ends were cut back, 3 bases at V and 2 bases at J, with 15 bases in the middle.

The chain couples TRBV5-4 to TRBJ2-1; TRBD2 aligns across 7 bases. The CDR3 runs 14 residues. Germline CDR1 and CDR2: SGHNT and YYREEE (reference sequence). Trimming at V came to 0 bases and at J to 12 bases, leaving 9 bases not matched to a gene. The CDR3 bases are TGTGCCAGCAGCTTGGTGCAGGGACTATCCGGGCAGTTCTTC. Protein: CASSLVQGLSGQFF.

The chain links TRBV19 to TRBJ2-7; a weak D match, TRBD2 (5 bases). Trimming cost V 4 bases and J 2 bases, with 15 bases left between them. Germline assignment: CDR1 LNHDA and CDR2 SQIVND (reference sequence). This CDR3 comprises 15 residues. The CDR3, as DNA: TGTGCCAGTAGTAAAGAGGTAGCGCCCGCCTACGAGCAGTACTTC. It is translated as CASSKEVAPAYEQYF.

The chain couples TRBV4-1 to TRBJ2-5; D remains unclear. V was cut by 0 bases and J by 5 bases, with 4 bases left in between. CDR1 MGHRA and CDR2 YSYEKL come from the germline V gene. The CDR3 spans 12 residues. The CDR3 sequence: CASSQDPETQYF. In nucleotides, the CDR3 is TGCGCCAGCAGCCAAGATCCCGAGACCCAGTACTTC.

The chain uses TRBV6-5 and TRBJ2-7; no clear D gene. The CDR3 contains 13 residues. Trimming removed 0 bases from V and 1 base from J, with 4 bases in between. Per germline, CDR1 MNHEY and CDR2 SVGAGI. The CDR3 here is CASSYSQSYEQYF. The DNA for the CDR3 is TGTGCCAGCAGTTACTCACAGTCCTACGAGCAGTACTTC.

This clone was recorded once. The CDR3 loop is CASSFPSGPSTDTQYF. CDR3 DNA sequence: TGTGCCAGCAGTTTCCCTTCGGGCCCTAGCACAGATACGCAGTATTTT. J is TRBJ2-3 and V is TRBV27; unclear D gene. This CDR3 has 16 residues. The V gene's germline CDR1 is MNHEY and CDR2 SMNVEV (reference sequence). Trimming removed 3 bases from V and 0 bases from J, with 13 bases in between.

The CDR3 loop is CASSLALNTGELFF. The DNA for the CDR3 is TGTGCCAGCAGCTTAGCTCTTAACACCGGGGAGCTGTTTTTT. This rearrangement joins TRBV11-3 to TRBJ2-2; D remains ambiguous. Trimming removed 1 base from V and 2 bases from J, with 5 bases in between. Germline values: CDR1 SGHNT, CDR2 YENEEA. The CDR3 extends over 14 amino acids.

The J gene is TRBJ2-1, the V gene TRBV7-9, with 9 bases aligning to TRBD2. This CDR3 has 16 residues. V shed 3 bases, J shed 0 bases, and the junction held 3 bases outside the gene matches. Germline V gives CDR1 SEHNR, CDR2 FQNEAQ (reference sequence). The CDR3 reads CASSLGLASSYNEQFF. The CDR3 region has the DNA TGTGCCAGCAGCTTGGGACTAGCTAGCTCCTACAATGAGCAGTTCTTC.

This chain links TRBV27 with TRBJ2-3; 8 nucleotides match TRBD2. Germline V CDR1 and CDR2: MNHEY, SMNVEV (reference sequence). The CDR3 consists of 16 residues. The trim removed 5 bases at V and 5 bases at J, leaving 12 bases unmatched. The CDR3 loop reads CASSDLGLLAGDTQYF. Written as DNA, the CDR3 is TGTGCCAGCAGTGACCTTGGACTCCTAGCGGGAGATACGCAGTATTTT.

The J gene is TRBJ2-3, the V gene TRBV27; D unclear. V dropped 6 bases and J dropped 1 base, with 8 bases sitting between them. Germline assignment: CDR1 MNHEY and CDR2 SMNVEV (reference sequence). This CDR3 comprises 13 residues. The CDR3 DNA is TGTGCCAGCAGCTGGATCCGCACAGATACGCAGTATTTT. The encoded protein is CASSWIRTDTQYF.

The chain couples TRBV28 to TRBJ2-5, with 7 bases lining up with TRBD1. This CDR3 contains 16 residues. Trimming took 5 bases from V and 7 from J; bases not matched to a gene: 16. Looked up from germline, CDR1 is MDHEN and CDR2 is SYDVKM. CDR3 loop: CASSPGIRQGRGTQYF. Written as DNA, the CDR3 is TGTGCCAGCAGTCCAGGGATACGACAGGGAAGGGGGACCCAGTACTTC.

The chain couples TRBV10-3 to TRBJ2-5; D is perhaps TRBD2 (6 bases). Germline CDR1 and CDR2: ENHRY and SYGVKD. V lost 2 bases to trimming and J lost 2 bases, with 15 bases between them. The CDR3 covers 16 residues. Written as DNA, the CDR3 is TGTGCCATCAGTGAGACCGGGGACTCAGCGCAAGAGACCCAGTACTTC. Amino acids: CAISETGDSAQETQYF.

The genes are TRBV9 and TRBJ2-2; D perhaps matches TRBD2 (5 bases). With 4 bases removed from V and 0 bases from J, the gap between germline ends came to 10 bases. The germline V gene encodes CDR1 SGDLS and CDR2 YYNGEE. This CDR3 has 15 residues. CDR3 residues: CASSPSGTNTGELFF. CDR3 nucleotide sequence: TGTGCCAGCAGCCCGTCCGGGACGAACACCGGGGAGCTGTTTTTT.

The chain joins TRBV6-1 to TRBJ2-7, with TRBD2 matching 8 bases. Germline CDR1 and CDR2: MNHNS and SASEGT. This CDR3 comprises 16 residues. The V segment lost 3 bases and the J segment 3 bases; nucleotides outside the gene matches: 10. The CDR3 region has the DNA TGTGCCAGCAGTGAGTGGGCAAGCGGGAGTAGCTACGAGCAGTACTTC. This encodes CASSEWASGSSYEQYF.

This clone has only one observation. V is TRBV29-1 and J is TRBJ1-2, with TRBD1 identical over 9 bases. The J segment lost 7 bases and the V segment lost 6 bases, leaving 9 bases of the junction unmatched. The germline V gene encodes CDR1 SQVTM and CDR2 ANQGSEA. The CDR3 sequence is 13 residues long. As DNA, the CDR3 is TGCAGCGTAAGACAGGGGGTTTTGGGTGGCTACACCTTC. Its protein product is CSVRQGVLGGYTF.

The gene calls are TRBV30 and TRBJ2-7; D unresolved. Trimming took off 3 bases at V and 2 bases at J, with 11 bases between the two ends. CDR1 and CDR2 from the germline V gene are GTSNPN and SVGIG (reference sequence). This CDR3 contains 13 residues. The CDR3 loop reads CAWRSTGAYEQYF. CDR3 bases: TGTGCCTGGAGGTCAACTGGGGCCTACGAGCAGTACTTC.

J is TRBJ1-1 and V is TRBV9; D is unresolved. The CDR3 totals 14 residues. CDR1 SGDLS and CDR2 YYNGEE come from the germline V gene. The V gene lost 4 bases and the J gene lost 8 bases, with 18 bases spanning the gap. CDR3 residues: CASSPDKLNVEAFF. CDR3 nucleotides: TGTGCCAGCAGCCCAGACAAACTGAACGTCGAAGCTTTCTTT.

The CDR3 DNA follows: TGTGCCAGCAGCTCTGGGGGACTATTCTCCTACGAGCAGTACTTC. Its protein is CASSSGGLFSYEQYF. This sequence joins TRBV11-2 and TRBJ2-5, with TRBD2 matching over 7 bases. The DNA end is more similar to TRBJ2-7, so the J call may be wrong. Germline V gene sequence: CDR1 SGHAT, CDR2 FQNNGV. CDR3 length: 15 residues.

V gene TRBV9 combines with J gene TRBJ2-2; D is perhaps TRBD1 or TRBD2 (5 bases each). Trimming stripped 4 bases from V and 9 bases from J, with 10 bases between. The CDR3 runs to 12 residues. The germline gives CDR1 SGDLS, CDR2 YYNGEE. CDR3 amino acids: CASSSWDRELFF. The CDR3 coding sequence is TGTGCCAGCAGCAGTTGGGACCGGGAGCTGTTTTTT.

The chain couples TRBV5-5 to TRBJ2-7; 9 bases match TRBD1. Looked up from germline, CDR1 is SGHKS and CDR2 is YYEKEE (reference sequence). The CDR3 totals 15 residues. Trimming at V came to 3 bases and at J to 1 base, leaving 5 bases not matched to a gene. CDR3 in amino acids: CASSWGQGLSYEQYF. The CDR3 nucleotides are TGTGCCAGCAGCTGGGGACAGGGACTTTCCTACGAGCAGTACTTC.

As for this clone: This sample also contains other DNA sequences that code for the same CDR3. This chain connects TRBV28 to TRBJ2-2; D is unresolved. Germline V CDR1 and CDR2: MDHEN, SYDVKM. The CDR3 length is 10 residues. V lost 6 bases and J lost 6, with 2 bases in between. This CDR3 reads CASSAGELFF. The CDR3 DNA sequence: TGTGCCAGCAGCGCCGGGGAGCTGTTTTTT.